Below are 25 T cell receptor beta chains sequenced from a single sample in a study of blood T cell repertoires in COVID-19. Sequencing was performed with immunoSEQ multiplex PCR; in TCRdb, only in-frame clones are kept and a portion is missing. This sample has about 240,000 clones, with about four fifths found just once. The sample taken for sequencing was peripheral blood. These receptors were taken from a woman younger than 30 with acute or convalescent COVID-19.

The chain couples TRBV27 to TRBJ1-2; TRBD1 agrees at 8 bases. V trimming: 5 bases; J trimming: 4 bases; junction bases outside the gene matches: 3. This CDR3 is 13 amino acids long. Germline assignment: CDR1 MNHEY and CDR2 SMNVEV (reference sequence). The CDR3 nucleotides read TGTGCCAGCAGTATGACAGGGGCCTATGGCTACACCTTC. This gives the protein CASSMTGAYGYTF.

V gene TRBV3-1 (or the pseudogene TRBV3-2) combines with J gene TRBJ2-7; TRBD1 matches at 10 bases. The length of the CDR3 is 15 residues. CDR1 and CDR2 from the germline V gene are LGHDT and YNNKEL (reference sequence). Trimming cost V 4 bases and J 7 bases; bases outside gene matches: 10. The CDR3 region has the DNA TGTGCCAGCAGCCCACAGGGACAGGGGTTGGGAGAGCAGTACTTC. It encodes CASSPQGQGLGEQYF.

This clone appeared a single time. The gene calls are TRBV5-5 and TRBJ2-1, with 7 bases fitting TRBD2. Germline V gene sequence: CDR1 SGHKS, CDR2 YYEKEE (reference sequence). Germline trimming cut 2 bases from V and 0 bases from J; bases unmatched to any gene: 11. This CDR3 is built from 18 residues. The CDR3 loop is CASSFAGGGPLSYNEQFF. In DNA, the CDR3 is TGTGCCAGCAGCTTCGCCGGGGGAGGGCCGCTCTCCTACAATGAGCAGTTCTTC.

The chain links TRBV28 to TRBJ2-5; 7 bases are a match to TRBD2. CDR3 length: 15 amino acids. Trimming cost V 5 bases and J 4 bases; bases outside gene matches: 10. CDR1 is MDHEN and CDR2 is SYDVKM in the germline V gene. The CDR3 DNA is TGTGCCAGCAGTACCAAGCGGGATGGTCGAGAGACCCAGTACTTC. Translation: CASSTKRDGRETQYF.

V is TRBV9 and J is TRBJ2-3, with 13 bases that match TRBD2. The CDR3 totals 16 residues. Trimming cost V 3 bases and J 4 bases; bases outside gene matches: 5. Germline V gene sequence: CDR1 SGDLS, CDR2 YYNGEE. CDR3 sequence reads: CASSAGLAGRPDTQYF. DNA for the CDR3: TGTGCCAGCAGCGCGGGACTAGCGGGACGCCCAGATACGCAGTATTTT.

The chain employs TRBV27 and TRBJ1-2; 7 bases are shared with TRBD1. The junction had 4 bases not matched to a gene; V was cut back by 7 bases and J by 5 bases. This CDR3 contains 12 residues. Germline V gives CDR1 MNHEY, CDR2 SMNVEV (reference sequence). The CDR3 here is CASTSTGYGYTF. The CDR3 nucleotides are TGTGCCAGCACCTCGACAGGGTATGGCTACACCTTC.

In its sample, this clone was seen a few times. This chain joins TRBV18 and TRBJ2-1; a weak D match, TRBD2 (6 bases). Germline assignment: CDR1 KGHSH and CDR2 LQKENI. V lost 5 bases to trimming and J lost 6 bases, with 20 bases between them. The CDR3 covers 16 residues. The chain's CDR3 is CASSSRVGEEVNEQFF. CDR3 DNA: TGTGCCAGCTCATCCCGCGTTGGGGAGGAAGTCAATGAGCAGTTCTTC.

The chain links TRBV5-1 to TRBJ2-5, with D hard to call. CDR3 size: 14 residues. Trimming shortened V by 0 bases and J by 3 bases, and 9 bases separated the two germline ends. Germline V gene data show CDR1 as SGHRS and CDR2 as YFSETQ. The CDR3 DNA is TGCGCCAGCAGCTTGGGACACGAAAAAGAGACCCAGTACTTC. It translates to CASSLGHEKETQYF. Using reference TRBV5-1 and TRBJ2-5 for the parts outside the CDR3, the full variable domain is KAGVTQTPRYLIKTRGQQVTLSCSPISGHRSVSWYQQTPGQGLQFLFEYFSETQRNKGNFPGRFSGRQFSNSRSEMNVSTLELGDSALYLCASSLGHEKETQYFGPGTRLLVL.

This CDR3 reads CASSTRTGDSPLHF. CDR3 nucleotide sequence: TGTGCCAGCAGCACAAGGACAGGGGATTCACCCCTCCACTTT. This chain uses TRBV6-4 with TRBJ1-6, with 9 positions matching TRBD1. The CDR3 runs to 14 residues. Trimming cost V 6 bases and J 8 bases; bases outside gene matches: 5. CDR1 and CDR2 from the germline V gene are MRHNA and SNTAGT.

V is TRBV6-5 and J is TRBJ1-5; D is unresolved. The CDR3 extends over 12 amino acids. Germline V gives CDR1 MNHEY, CDR2 SVGAGI. V lost 8 bases and J lost 7, with 12 bases in between. In DNA, the CDR3 is TGTGCCAGCCAGAATAATTGGCAGCCCCAGCATTTT. It codes for CASQNNWQPQHF.

The chain joins TRBV7-9 to TRBJ2-7; TRBD2 matches at 7 bases. Trimming cost V 2 bases and J 6 bases; bases outside gene matches: 7. The CDR3 is made up of 14 amino acids. Germline CDR1 and CDR2: SEHNR and FQNEAQ (reference sequence). CDR3 region: CASSLSRESSEQYF. Here the CDR3 DNA reads TGTGCCAGCAGCTTATCGCGGGAGTCGAGCGAGCAGTACTTC.

This chain uses TRBV28 with TRBJ2-1; 15 nucleotides match TRBD2. This CDR3 is built from 18 residues. V shed 6 bases, J shed 2 bases, and the junction held 8 bases outside the gene matches. The germline V gene has CDR1 MDHEN and CDR2 SYDVKM. CDR3 nucleotides: TGTGCCAGCAGCTTGGGACTAGCGGGAGGTGGCCCCTACAATGAGCAGTTCTTC. Translating gives CASSLGLAGGGPYNEQFF.

The chain couples TRBV11-2 to TRBJ2-1; tentative D call: TRBD1 (6 bases). V lost 0 bases and J 15 bases, leaving 15 bases between the germline ends. The germline V gene has CDR1 SGHAT and CDR2 FQNNGV. The CDR3 runs to 13 residues. The CDR3 loop is CASSLDWGLRWFF. Here the CDR3 DNA reads TGTGCCAGCAGCTTAGATTGGGGGCTGAGGTGGTTCTTC.

CDR3 DNA: TGTGCTAGTGGTTTGGGTCAGGGTGGAGCTTTCTTT. Translating it yields CASGLGQGGAFF. The gene calls are TRBV12-5 and TRBJ1-1; D may be TRBD1 (5 bases). Germline CDR1 LGHNT, CDR2 FRNRAP. V dropped 1 base and J dropped 10 bases, with 10 bases sitting between them. The CDR3 consists of 12 residues.

The chain links TRBV4-3 to TRBJ1-1, with no clear D. Trimming removed 4 bases from V and 0 bases from J, with 12 bases in between. Germline-derived CDR1 and CDR2 are LGHNA and YSLEER. The CDR3 consists of 15 residues. The CDR3: CASSPRERLNTEAFF. In nucleotides, the CDR3 is TGCGCCAGCAGCCCGAGGGAAAGATTGAACACTGAAGCTTTCTTT.

V gene TRBV6-5 combines with J gene TRBJ2-1; 7 nucleotides match TRBD2. After removal of 5 bases from V and 7 bases from J, the junction contained 5 bases not matched to a gene. The CDR3 loop spans 13 amino acids. CDR1 is MNHEY and CDR2 is SVGAGI in the germline V gene. The CDR3 DNA follows: TGTGCCAGCAGTCTACGGGAGGTAAATGAGCAGTTCTTC. Translation gives CASSLREVNEQFF.

The CDR3 reads CASSLESYEQYF. The CDR3 nucleotides are TGTGCCAGCAGCTTAGAGAGTTACGAGCAGTACTTC. This chain joins TRBV5-4 and TRBJ2-7; D not resolved. Trimming stripped 2 bases from V and 4 bases from J, with 7 bases between. CDR3 length: 12 amino acids. Germline assignment: CDR1 SGHNT and CDR2 YYREEE (reference sequence).

The chain employs TRBV5-8 and TRBJ2-7; 12 bases are a match to TRBD1. The CDR3 spans 14 residues. V shed 4 bases, J shed 4 bases, and the junction held 3 bases outside the gene matches. Germline values: CDR1 SGHTS, CDR2 YDEGEE. CDR3 sequence: CASSRGQGAYEQYF. Written as DNA, the CDR3 is TGTGCCAGCAGCCGGGGACAGGGGGCATACGAGCAGTACTTC.

In DNA, the CDR3 is TGTGCCAGTACCCTAGGAAGGGGGGGAAATGAGCAGTTCTTC. It translates to CASTLGRGGNEQFF. This chain joins TRBV19 and TRBJ2-1, with a possible D match to TRBD2 (7 bases). The CDR3 length is 14 residues. Trimming took 7 bases from V and 7 from J, leaving 17 bases between them. In germline, CDR1 is LNHDA, CDR2 SQIVND (reference sequence).

The sample holds many counts of this clone. V gene TRBV21-1 combines with J gene TRBJ1-3. TRBV21-1 is listed as a pseudogene. CDR3 length: 15 residues. The CDR3 DNA reads as TGTGCCAGCAGCAAAGGGCCGGGGTCCCTGGACACCATATATTTT. Residues: CASSKGPGSLDTIYF.

The chain recombines TRBV5-1 with TRBJ2-2; weak D call: TRBD2 (6 bases). The CDR3 covers 14 residues. Germline values: CDR1 SGHRS, CDR2 YFSETQ. Trimming shortened V by 5 bases and J by 8 bases, and 16 bases separated the two germline ends. The CDR3 nucleotides read TGCGCCAGCAGGGACCTCGGGACTGCAGGGGAGCTGTTTTTT. It translates to CASRDLGTAGELFF.

The V gene is TRBV24-1, the J gene TRBJ1-1; a possible D gene is TRBD1 (6 bases). The CDR3 extends over 14 amino acids. Germline V gene lookup returns CDR1 KGHDR and CDR2 SFDVKD. Trimming took off 7 bases at V and 4 bases at J, with 15 bases between the two ends. The CDR3 is CATRGQGLSTEAFF. The DNA of the CDR3 is TGTGCCACCAGGGGTCAGGGGCTGAGCACTGAAGCTTTCTTT.

J is TRBJ2-7 and V is TRBV5-1; 8 nucleotides align to TRBD2. The ends lost 1 base at V and 4 bases at J; junction bases unmatched: 19. The CDR3 runs 19 residues. Germline CDR1 is SGHRS and CDR2 is YFSETQ. CDR3 protein: CASSLSSGTSGFARYEQYF. CDR3 bases: TGCGCCAGCAGCTTGTCTTCAGGAACTAGCGGCTTTGCACGTTACGAGCAGTACTTC.

This clone was counted many times. The chain recombines TRBV7-6 with TRBJ2-5, with a tentative D call TRBD2 (6 bases). The CDR3 runs 13 residues. The V gene's germline CDR1 is SGHVS and CDR2 FNYEAQ. The V and J ends lost 5 bases and 4 bases respectively, with 11 bases between them. CDR3: CASSHYGGETQYF. The DNA for the CDR3 is TGTGCCAGCAGCCATTACGGGGGAGAGACCCAGTACTTC.

J is TRBJ2-7 and V is TRBV20-1, with 10 positions matching TRBD2. The CDR3 spans 16 residues. Germline lookup yields CDR1 DFQATT and CDR2 SNEGSKA (reference sequence). V trimming: 3 bases; J trimming: 1 base; junction bases outside the gene matches: 9. CDR3 sequence: CSASRSSGRLSYEQYF. The CDR3 nucleotides are TGCAGTGCTAGTCGCTCTAGCGGGAGACTATCCTACGAGCAGTACTTC.